This is a list of T cell receptor beta chains from one sample in a study of shared clonotypes between healthy human individuals. Here immunoSEQ multiplex PCR was the method, and the copy in TCRdb shows in-frame clones only, minus some. In the table there are fewer than 800,000 clones, 92% of which are singletons. Sample: naive CD8+ T cells sorted from blood. These receptors originate from a young man in good health. CDR3s include the opening cysteine and the closing phenylalanine or tryptophan. Each record gives: clone size, D gene, V gene, J gene, CDR3 protein, CDR3 DNA. The D gene is left open where the match is weak. Expanded clones are given a class, and other clones once, few, many or no size at all.

size: .; D: .; V: TRBV6-6; J: TRBJ1-4; CDR3: CASSYFQGLGNEKLFF; DNA: TGTGCCAGCAGTTACTTCCAGGGGTTGGGAAATGAAAAACTGTTTTTT
size: .; D: .; V: TRBV28; J: TRBJ1-5; CDR3: CASQGTGSVICF; DNA: TGTGCCAGCCAGGGAACAGGGAGCGTTATTTGTTTT
size: .; D: .; V: TRBV7-9; J: TRBJ2-3; CDR3: CASSSRGTTNPQYF; DNA: TGTGCCAGCAGCTCGCGCGGGACCACGAATCCACAGTATTTT
size: .; D: .; V: TRBV28; J: TRBJ2-5; CDR3: CASRDSSQETQYF; DNA: TGTGCCAGCAGAGACAGCAGCCAAGAGACCCAGTACTTC
size: .; D: TRBD2; V: TRBV27; J: TRBJ2-7; CDR3: CASSPSGGAYEQYF; DNA: TGTGCCAGCAGCCCCAGCGGGGGGGCCTACGAGCAGTACTTC
size: .; D: TRBD2; V: TRBV9; J: TRBJ2-7; CDR3: CASSELAGGTYEQYF; DNA: TGTGCCAGCAGCGAACTAGCGGGAGGGACCTACGAGCAGTACTTC
size: .; D: TRBD2; V: TRBV27; J: TRBJ2-1; CDR3: CASSLTSGRSLDEQFF; DNA: TGTGCCAGCAGTTTGACTAGCGGGAGATCTCTCGATGAGCAGTTCTTC
size: .; D: .; V: TRBV15; J: TRBJ2-1; CDR3: CATSPIWGAEGEQFF; DNA: TGTGCCACCAGCCCTATTTGGGGGGCGGAAGGTGAGCAGTTCTTC
size: .; D: TRBD1; V: TRBV27; J: TRBJ2-7; CDR3: CASSLSAGGVSSYEQYF; DNA: TGTGCCAGCAGTTTATCGGCAGGGGGCGTTAGCTCCTACGAGCAGTACTTC
size: .; D: .; V: TRBV5-1; J: TRBJ2-7; CDR3: CASSLEIGAFTYEQYF; DNA: TGCGCCAGCAGCTTGGAAATCGGGGCTTTTACCTACGAGCAGTACTTC
size: .; D: TRBD1; V: TRBV12-5; J: TRBJ2-3; CDR3: CASGLVTQGASTDTQYF; DNA: TGTGCTAGTGGTTTGGTAACCCAGGGGGCTAGCACAGATACGCAGTATTTT
size: .; D: .; V: TRBV2; J: TRBJ1-4; CDR3: CASTRTDNEKLFF; DNA: TGTGCCAGCACCAGGACAGATAATGAAAAACTGTTTTTT
size: few; D: TRBD2; V: TRBV7-9; J: TRBJ2-5; CDR3: CASSLELAGTETQYF; DNA: TGTGCCAGCAGCTTAGAACTAGCGGGAACGGAGACCCAGTACTTC
size: .; D: TRBD2; V: TRBV7-8; J: TRBJ2-5; CDR3: CASSEGTSGSLFKETQYF; DNA: TGTGCCAGCAGCGAGGGGACTAGCGGGAGTTTATTTAAAGAGACCCAGTACTTC
size: .; D: .; V: TRBV11-2; J: TRBJ1-2; CDR3: CASSLNQSQHGYTF; DNA: TGTGCCAGCAGCTTAAACCAATCTCAGCATGGCTACACCTTC
size: .; D: .; V: TRBV11-3; J: TRBJ1-1; CDR3: CASSLGPF; DNA: TGTGCCAGCAGCTTAGGGCCGTTT
size: .; D: .; V: TRBV5-1; J: TRBJ2-1; CDR3: CASHKDRDNEQFF; DNA: TGCGCCAGCCATAAGGACAGAGACAATGAGCAGTTCTTC
size: .; D: .; V: TRBV5-1; J: TRBJ1-1; CDR3: CASSFGAGLKRVNTEAFF; DNA: TGCGCCAGCAGCTTCGGGGCAGGACTTAAGCGGGTGAACACTGAAGCTTTCTTT
size: once; D: .; V: TRBV7-9; J: TRBJ1-2; CDR3: CAIPDLEAPYMDGYTF; DNA: TGTGCCATCCCGGATCTAGAAGCCCCATATATGGATGGCTACACCTTC
size: .; D: .; V: TRBV4-1; J: TRBJ2-7; CDR3: CASSQGGGLSYEQYF; DNA: TGCGCCAGCAGCCAAGGTGGGGGGCTCTCCTACGAGCAGTACTTC
size: .; D: .; V: TRBV6-6; J: TRBJ2-5; CDR3: CASSSRVAIRETQYF; DNA: TGTGCCAGCAGCTCGCGGGTAGCGATCCGGGAGACCCAGTACTTC
size: .; D: .; V: TRBV6-5; J: TRBJ2-2; CDR3: CASSYSASLGPGELFF; DNA: TGTGCCAGCAGTTACTCGGCTAGCTTGGGACCCGGGGAGCTGTTTTTT
size: once; D: TRBD2; V: TRBV10-3; J: TRBJ2-7; CDR3: CATSGKGYEQYF; DNA: TGTGCCACAAGCGGGAAAGGCTACGAGCAGTACTTC
size: few; D: TRBD2; V: TRBV5-1; J: TRBJ2-6; CDR3: CASSLVGSGRISGANVLTF; DNA: TGCGCCAGCAGCTTGGTAGGTAGCGGGAGGATCTCTGGGGCCAACGTCCTGACTTTC
size: once; D: TRBD1; V: TRBV28; J: TRBJ1-2; CDR3: CASSWGQAPSQNYGYTF; DNA: TGTGCCAGCAGTTGGGGACAGGCCCCGAGCCAGAACTATGGCTACACCTTC
size: .; D: .; V: TRBV6-4; J: TRBJ2-3; CDR3: CASSARPTDTQYF; DNA: TGTGCCAGCAGTGCCCGCCCGACAGATACGCAGTATTTT